This T cell receptor delta chain was captured by sequencing in a study of gamma-delta T cells after stem cell transplantation. The CDR3 has 18 residues. The germline V gene has CDR1 GEAIGNYY and CDR2 EKD. There are a few counts of this clone. A far more abundant clone sits one base away, making this likely a read error. TCRdb reanalysed the RT-PCR reads via CATT. The sample records about 2,400 delta-chain clones, approximately 5.6% being singletons. The rearrangement links TRDV2 to TRDJ3; TRDD3 is a possible D gene (5 bases). The receptor's source is a human donor. It is not recorded whose cells these are; they may come from a transplant donor. Sequencing input: gamma-delta T cells. Written as DNA, the CDR3 is TGTGCCTGTGACACCGTACTGGTAGACTCCTGGGACACCCGACAGATATTTTTC. It specifies CACDTVLVDSWDTRQIFF.